This TCR beta chain was sequenced for a study of graft-versus-host responses after intestinal transplantation. Study summary: The transplants performed in recipients were multivisceral, liver-intestinal, or isolated intestinal. Once they had received anti-thymocyte globulin induction, all recipients took tacrolimus and steroids for approximately 3 years. Study-level findings and limits: GvH clones surfaced in recipient marrow, some emerging earlier in ileum or blood.

Remarks on this clone: Its antigen is still unknown.

Sequencing used immunoSEQ multiplex PCR; TCRdb keeps in-frame clones, though not all of them. This repertoire shows roughly 100,000 clones, around 92% found once; its top ten account for approximately 0.069%. This receptor was obtained from a human donor who was the organ donor for an intestinal transplant. Material: unstimulated CD8+ T cells sorted from spleen or lymph node cells, obtained before transplant.

The CDR3 protein is CASSPLDRPEAFF. In DNA, the CDR3 is TGTGCCAGCAGTCCCTTAGACAGGCCTGAAGCTTTCTTT. V and J are TRBV6-6 and TRBJ1-1; tentatively, D is TRBD1 (6 bases). Germline V gives CDR1 MNHNY, CDR2 SVGAGI (reference sequence). The CDR3 has 13 amino acids. V lost 5 bases and J lost 6, with 13 bases in between.